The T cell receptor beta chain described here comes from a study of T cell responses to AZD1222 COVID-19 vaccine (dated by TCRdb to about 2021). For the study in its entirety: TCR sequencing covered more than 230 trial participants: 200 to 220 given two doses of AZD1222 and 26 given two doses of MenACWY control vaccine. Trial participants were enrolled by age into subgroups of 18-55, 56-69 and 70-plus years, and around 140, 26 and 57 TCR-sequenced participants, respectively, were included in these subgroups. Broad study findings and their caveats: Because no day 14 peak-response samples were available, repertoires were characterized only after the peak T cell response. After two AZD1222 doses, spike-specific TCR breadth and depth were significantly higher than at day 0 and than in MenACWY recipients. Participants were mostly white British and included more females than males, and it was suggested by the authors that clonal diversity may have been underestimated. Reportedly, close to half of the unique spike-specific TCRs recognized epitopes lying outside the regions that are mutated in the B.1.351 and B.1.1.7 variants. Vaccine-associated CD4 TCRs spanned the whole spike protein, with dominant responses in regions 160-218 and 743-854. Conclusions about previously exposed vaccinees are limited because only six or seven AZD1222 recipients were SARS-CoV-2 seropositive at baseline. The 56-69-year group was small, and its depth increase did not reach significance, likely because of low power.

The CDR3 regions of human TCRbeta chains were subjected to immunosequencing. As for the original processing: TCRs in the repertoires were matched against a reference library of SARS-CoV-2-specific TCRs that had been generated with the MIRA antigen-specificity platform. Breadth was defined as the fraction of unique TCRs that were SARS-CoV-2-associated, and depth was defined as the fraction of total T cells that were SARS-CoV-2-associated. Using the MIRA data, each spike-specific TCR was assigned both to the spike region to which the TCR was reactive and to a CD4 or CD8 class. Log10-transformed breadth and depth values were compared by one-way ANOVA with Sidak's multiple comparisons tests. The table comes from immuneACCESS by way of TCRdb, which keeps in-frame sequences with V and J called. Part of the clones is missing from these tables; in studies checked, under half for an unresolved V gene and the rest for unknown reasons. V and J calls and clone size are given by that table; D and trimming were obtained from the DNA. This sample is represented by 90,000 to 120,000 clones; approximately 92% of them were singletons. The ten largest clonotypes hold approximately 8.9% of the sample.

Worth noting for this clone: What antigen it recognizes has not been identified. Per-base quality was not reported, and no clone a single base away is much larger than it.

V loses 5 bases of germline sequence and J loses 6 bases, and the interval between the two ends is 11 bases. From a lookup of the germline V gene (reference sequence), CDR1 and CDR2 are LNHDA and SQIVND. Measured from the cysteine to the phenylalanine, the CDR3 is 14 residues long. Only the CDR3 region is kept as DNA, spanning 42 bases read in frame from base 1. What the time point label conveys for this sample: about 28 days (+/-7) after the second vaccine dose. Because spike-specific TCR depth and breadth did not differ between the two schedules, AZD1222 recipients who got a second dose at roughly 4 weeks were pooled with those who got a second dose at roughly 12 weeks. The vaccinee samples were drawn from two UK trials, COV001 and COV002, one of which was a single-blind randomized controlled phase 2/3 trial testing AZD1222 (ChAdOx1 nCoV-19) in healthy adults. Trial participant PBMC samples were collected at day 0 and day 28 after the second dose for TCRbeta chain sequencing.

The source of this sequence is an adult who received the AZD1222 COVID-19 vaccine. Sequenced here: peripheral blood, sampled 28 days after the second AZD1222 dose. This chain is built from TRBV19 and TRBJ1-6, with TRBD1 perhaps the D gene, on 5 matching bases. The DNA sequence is TGTGCCAGTAGTGGGCAGGGAAGTAATTCACCCCTCCACTTT. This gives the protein CASSGQGSNSPLHF.